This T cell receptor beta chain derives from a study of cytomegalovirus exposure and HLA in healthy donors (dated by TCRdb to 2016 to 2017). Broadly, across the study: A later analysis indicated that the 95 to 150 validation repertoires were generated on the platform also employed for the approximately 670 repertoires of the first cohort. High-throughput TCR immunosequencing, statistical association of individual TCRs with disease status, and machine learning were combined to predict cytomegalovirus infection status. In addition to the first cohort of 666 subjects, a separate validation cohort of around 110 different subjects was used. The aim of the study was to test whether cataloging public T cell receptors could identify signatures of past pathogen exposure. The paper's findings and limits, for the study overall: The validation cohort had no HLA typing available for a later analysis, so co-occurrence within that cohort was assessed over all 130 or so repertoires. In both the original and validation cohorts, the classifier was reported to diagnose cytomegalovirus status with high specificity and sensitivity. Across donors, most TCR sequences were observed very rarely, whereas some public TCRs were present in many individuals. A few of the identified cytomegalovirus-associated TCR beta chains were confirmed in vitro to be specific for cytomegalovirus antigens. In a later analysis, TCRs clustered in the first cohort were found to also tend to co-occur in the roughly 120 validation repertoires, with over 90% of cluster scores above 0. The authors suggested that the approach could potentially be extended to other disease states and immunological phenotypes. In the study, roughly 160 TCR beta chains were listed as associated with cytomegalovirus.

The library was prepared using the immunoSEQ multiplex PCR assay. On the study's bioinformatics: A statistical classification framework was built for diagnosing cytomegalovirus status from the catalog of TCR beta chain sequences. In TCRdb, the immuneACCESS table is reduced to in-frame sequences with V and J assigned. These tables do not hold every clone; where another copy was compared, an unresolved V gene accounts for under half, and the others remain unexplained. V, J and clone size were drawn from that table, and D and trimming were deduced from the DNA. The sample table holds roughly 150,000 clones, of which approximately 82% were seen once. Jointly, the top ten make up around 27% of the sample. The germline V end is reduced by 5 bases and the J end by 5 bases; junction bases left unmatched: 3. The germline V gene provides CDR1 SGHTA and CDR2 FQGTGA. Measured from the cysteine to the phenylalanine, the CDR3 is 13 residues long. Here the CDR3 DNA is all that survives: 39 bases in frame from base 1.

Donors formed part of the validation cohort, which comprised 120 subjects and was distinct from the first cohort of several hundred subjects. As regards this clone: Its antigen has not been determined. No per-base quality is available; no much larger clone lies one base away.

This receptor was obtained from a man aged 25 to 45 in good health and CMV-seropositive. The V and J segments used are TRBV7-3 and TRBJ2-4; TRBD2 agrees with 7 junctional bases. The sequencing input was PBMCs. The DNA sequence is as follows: TGTGCCAGCAGCACAGCGGGGCAAAACATTCAGTACTTC. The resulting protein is CASSTAGQNIQYF.